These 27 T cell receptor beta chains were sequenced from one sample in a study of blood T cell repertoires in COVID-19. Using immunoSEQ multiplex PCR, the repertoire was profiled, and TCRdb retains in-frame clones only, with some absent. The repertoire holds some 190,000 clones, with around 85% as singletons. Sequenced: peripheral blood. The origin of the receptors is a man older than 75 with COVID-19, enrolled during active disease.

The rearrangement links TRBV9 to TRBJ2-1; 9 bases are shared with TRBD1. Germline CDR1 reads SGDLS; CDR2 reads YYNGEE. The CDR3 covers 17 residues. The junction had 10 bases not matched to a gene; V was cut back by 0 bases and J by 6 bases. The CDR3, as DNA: TGTGCCAGCAGCGTAGCAGAGGGGGGGACAGGGCCCAATGAGCAGTTCTTC. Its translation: CASSVAEGGTGPNEQFF.

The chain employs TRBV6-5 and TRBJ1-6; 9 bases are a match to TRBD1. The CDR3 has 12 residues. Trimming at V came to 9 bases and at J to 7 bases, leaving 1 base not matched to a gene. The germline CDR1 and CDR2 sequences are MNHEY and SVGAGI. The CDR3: CASGQGNSPLHF. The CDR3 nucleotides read TGTGCCAGTGGACAGGGGAATTCACCCCTCCACTTT.

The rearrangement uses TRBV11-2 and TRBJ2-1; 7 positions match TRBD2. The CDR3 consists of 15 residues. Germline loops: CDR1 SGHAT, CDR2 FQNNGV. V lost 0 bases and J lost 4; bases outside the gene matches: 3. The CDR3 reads CASSLERGVYNEQFF. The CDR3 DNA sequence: TGTGCCAGCAGCTTAGAACGGGGGGTTTACAATGAGCAGTTCTTC.

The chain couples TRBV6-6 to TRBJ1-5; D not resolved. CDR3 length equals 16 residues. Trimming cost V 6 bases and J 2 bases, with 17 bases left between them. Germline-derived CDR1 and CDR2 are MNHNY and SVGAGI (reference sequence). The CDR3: CASSRTWGGRNQPQHF. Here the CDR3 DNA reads TGTGCCAGCAGCCGAACGTGGGGAGGCCGCAATCAGCCCCAGCATTTT.

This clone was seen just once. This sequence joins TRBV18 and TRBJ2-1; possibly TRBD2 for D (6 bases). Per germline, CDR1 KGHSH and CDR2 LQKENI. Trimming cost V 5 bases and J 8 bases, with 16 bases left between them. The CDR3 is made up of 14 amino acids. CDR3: CASSNIRENDEQFF. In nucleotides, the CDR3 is TGTGCCAGCTCAAATATACGGGAGAACGATGAGCAGTTCTTC.

The CDR3 coding sequence is TGCAGCGTTGAACAGGGGGCAGGTTACGAGCAGTACTTC. It specifies CSVEQGAGYEQYF. This chain joins TRBV29-1 and TRBJ2-7, with 8 bases lining up with TRBD1. Germline lookup yields CDR1 SQVTM and CDR2 ANQGSEA. CDR3 length equals 13 residues. The trim removed 2 bases at V and 4 bases at J, leaving 4 bases unmatched.

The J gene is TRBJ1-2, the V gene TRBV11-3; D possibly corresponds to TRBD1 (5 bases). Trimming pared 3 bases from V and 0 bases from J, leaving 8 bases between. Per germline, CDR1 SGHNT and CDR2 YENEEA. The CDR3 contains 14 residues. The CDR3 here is CASSFSTANYGYTF. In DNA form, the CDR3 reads TGTGCCAGCAGCTTCTCGACAGCTAACTATGGCTACACCTTC. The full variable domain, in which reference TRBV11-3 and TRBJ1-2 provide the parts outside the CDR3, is EAGVVQSPRYKIIEKKQPVAFWCNPISGHNTLYWYLQNLGQGPELLIRYENEEAVDDSQLPKDRFSAERLKGVDSTLKIQPAELGDSAVYLCASSFSTANYGYTFGSGTRLTVV.

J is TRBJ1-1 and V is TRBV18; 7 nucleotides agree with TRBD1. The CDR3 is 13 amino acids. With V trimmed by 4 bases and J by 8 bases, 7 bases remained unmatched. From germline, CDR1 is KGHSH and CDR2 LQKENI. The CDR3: CASSLATDREAFF. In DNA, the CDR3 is TGTGCCAGCTCACTAGCCACGGACAGGGAAGCTTTCTTT.

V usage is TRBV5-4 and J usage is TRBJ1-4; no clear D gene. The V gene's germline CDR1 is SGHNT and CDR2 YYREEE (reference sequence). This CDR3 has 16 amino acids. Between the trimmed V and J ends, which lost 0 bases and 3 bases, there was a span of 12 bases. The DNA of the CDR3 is TGTGCCAGCAGCTTGGCCGGCGGCCGGGCTAATGAAAAACTGTTTTTT. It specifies CASSLAGGRANEKLFF.

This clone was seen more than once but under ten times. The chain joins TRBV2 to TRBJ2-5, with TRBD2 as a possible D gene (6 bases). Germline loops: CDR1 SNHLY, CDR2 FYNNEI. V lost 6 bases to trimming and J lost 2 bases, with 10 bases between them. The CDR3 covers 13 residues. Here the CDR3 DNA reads TGTGCCAGCAGCTCCGGGACTCAAGAGACCCAGTACTTC. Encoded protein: CASSSGTQETQYF.

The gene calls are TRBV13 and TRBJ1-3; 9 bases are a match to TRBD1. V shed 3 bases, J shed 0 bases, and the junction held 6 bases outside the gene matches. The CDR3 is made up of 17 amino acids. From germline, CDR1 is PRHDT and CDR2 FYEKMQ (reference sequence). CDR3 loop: CASSLGGQGYSGNTIYF. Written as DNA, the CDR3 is TGTGCCAGCAGCTTGGGGGGACAGGGTTACTCTGGAAACACCATATATTTT.

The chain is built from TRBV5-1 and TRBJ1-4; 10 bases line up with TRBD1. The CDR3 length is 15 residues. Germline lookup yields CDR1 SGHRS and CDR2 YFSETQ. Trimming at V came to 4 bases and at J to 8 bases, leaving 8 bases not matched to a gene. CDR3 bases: TGCGCCAGCAGCCCCTGGACAGGGGGTCGGGAAAAACTGTTTTTT. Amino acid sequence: CASSPWTGGREKLFF.

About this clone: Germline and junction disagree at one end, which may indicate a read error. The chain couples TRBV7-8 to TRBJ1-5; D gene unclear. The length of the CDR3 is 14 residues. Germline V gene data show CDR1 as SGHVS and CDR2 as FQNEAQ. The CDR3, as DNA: TGTGCCAGCACCCTAGGGCTTAGCGATCAGCCCCAGCATTTT. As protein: CASTLGLSDQPQHF.

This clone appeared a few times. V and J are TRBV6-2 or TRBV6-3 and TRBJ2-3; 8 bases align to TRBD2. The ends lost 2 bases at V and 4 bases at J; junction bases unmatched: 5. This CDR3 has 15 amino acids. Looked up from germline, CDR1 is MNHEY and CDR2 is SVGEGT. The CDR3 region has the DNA TGTGCCAGCAGTTACCGGGGACTAGGACCAGATACGCAGTATTTT. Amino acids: CASSYRGLGPDTQYF.

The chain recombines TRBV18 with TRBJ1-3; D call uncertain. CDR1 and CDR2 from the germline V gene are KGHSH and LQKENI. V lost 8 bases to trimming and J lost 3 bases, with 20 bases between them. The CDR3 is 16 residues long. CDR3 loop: CASHRSDRGGGNTIYF. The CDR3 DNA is TGTGCCAGCCACCGCTCTGACCGCGGCGGTGGAAACACCATATATTTT.

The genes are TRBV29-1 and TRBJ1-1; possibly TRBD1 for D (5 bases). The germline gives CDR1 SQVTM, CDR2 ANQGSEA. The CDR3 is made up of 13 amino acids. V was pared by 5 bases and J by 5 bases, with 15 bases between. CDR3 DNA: TGCAGCGTTCTAACCCCGGGGGAAACTGAAGCTTTCTTT. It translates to CSVLTPGETEAFF. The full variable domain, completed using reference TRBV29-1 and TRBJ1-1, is SAVISQKPSRDICQRGTSLTIQCQVDSQVTMMFWYRQQPGQSLTLIATANQGSEATYESGFVIDKFPISRPNLTFSTLTVSNMSPEDSSIYLCSVLTPGETEAFFGQGTRLTVV.

CDR3 nucleotide sequence: TGTGCCAGCAGCGTAGATGGTGGCGGGGGGGCCTACGAGCAGTACTTC. It yields the protein CASSVDGGGGAYEQYF. The chain has TRBV9 and TRBJ2-7, with 9 positions matching TRBD2. J lost 2 bases, V lost 0 bases, and 6 bases had no gene match. The CDR3 is made up of 16 amino acids. CDR1 and CDR2 (germline): SGDLS, YYNGEE.

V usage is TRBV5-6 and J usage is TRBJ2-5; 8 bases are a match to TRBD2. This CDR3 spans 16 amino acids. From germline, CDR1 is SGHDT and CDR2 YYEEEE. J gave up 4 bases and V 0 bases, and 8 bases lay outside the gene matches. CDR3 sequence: CASSLVPGGARETQYF. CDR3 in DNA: TGTGCCAGCAGCTTGGTGCCCGGGGGGGCTCGAGAGACCCAGTACTTC.

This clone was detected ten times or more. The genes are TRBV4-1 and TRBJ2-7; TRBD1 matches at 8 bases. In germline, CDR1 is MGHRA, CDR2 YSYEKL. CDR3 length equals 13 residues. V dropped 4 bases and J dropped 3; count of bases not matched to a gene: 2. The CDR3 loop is CASSRGQGYEQYF. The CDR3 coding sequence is TGCGCCAGCAGCCGCGGACAGGGCTACGAGCAGTACTTC.

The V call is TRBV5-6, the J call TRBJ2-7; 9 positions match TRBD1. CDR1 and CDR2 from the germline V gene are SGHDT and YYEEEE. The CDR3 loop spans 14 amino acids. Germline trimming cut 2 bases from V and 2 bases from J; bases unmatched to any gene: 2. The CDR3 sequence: CASSFGTGPYEQYF. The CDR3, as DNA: TGTGCCAGCAGCTTCGGGACAGGGCCCTACGAGCAGTACTTC.

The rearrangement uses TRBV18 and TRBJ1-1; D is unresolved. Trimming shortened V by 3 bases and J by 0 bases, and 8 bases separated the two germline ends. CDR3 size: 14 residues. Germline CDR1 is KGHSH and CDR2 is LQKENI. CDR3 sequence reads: CASSPPVMNTEAFF. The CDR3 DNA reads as TGTGCCAGCTCACCCCCAGTTATGAACACTGAAGCTTTCTTT. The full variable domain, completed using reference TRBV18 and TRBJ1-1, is NAGVMQNPRHLVRRRGQEARLRCSPMKGHSHVYWYRQLPEEGLKFMVYLQKENIIDESGMPKERFSAEFPKEGPSILRIQQVVRGDSAAYFCASSPPVMNTEAFFGQGTRLTVV.

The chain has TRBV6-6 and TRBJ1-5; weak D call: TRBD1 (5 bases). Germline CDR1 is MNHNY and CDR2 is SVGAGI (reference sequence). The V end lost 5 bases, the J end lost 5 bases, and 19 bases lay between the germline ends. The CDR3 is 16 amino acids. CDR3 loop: CASSPRGGWGDQPQHF. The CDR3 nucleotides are TGTGCCAGCAGTCCTCGGGGGGGATGGGGCGATCAGCCCCAGCATTTT.

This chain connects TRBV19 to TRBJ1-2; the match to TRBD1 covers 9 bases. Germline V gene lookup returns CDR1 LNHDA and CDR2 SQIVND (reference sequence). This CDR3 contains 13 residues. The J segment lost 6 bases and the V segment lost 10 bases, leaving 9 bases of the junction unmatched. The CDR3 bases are TGTGCCACCAAAAGGACAGGGGAGGATGGCTACACCTTC. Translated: CATKRTGEDGYTF.

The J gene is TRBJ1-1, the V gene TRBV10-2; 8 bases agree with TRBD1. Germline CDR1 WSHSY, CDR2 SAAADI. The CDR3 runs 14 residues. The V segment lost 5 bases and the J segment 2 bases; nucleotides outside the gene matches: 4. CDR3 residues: CASSSGGFNTEAFF. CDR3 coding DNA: TGCGCCAGCAGTTCAGGGGGCTTCAACACTGAAGCTTTCTTT.

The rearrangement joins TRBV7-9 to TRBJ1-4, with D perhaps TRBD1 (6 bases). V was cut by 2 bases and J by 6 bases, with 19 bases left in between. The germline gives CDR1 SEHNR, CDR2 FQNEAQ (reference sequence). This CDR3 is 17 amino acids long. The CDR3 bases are TGTGCCAGCAGCTTATTTTTGAGCCGGGACATCTATGAAAAACTGTTTTTT. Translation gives CASSLFLSRDIYEKLFF.

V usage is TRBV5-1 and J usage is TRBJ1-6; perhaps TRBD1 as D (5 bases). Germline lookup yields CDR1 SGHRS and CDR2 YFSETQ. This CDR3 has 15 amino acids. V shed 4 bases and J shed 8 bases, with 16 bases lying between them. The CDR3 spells CASSRGSGGDSPLHF. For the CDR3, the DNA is TGCGCCAGCAGCCGGGGGAGTGGTGGGGATTCACCCCTCCACTTT.

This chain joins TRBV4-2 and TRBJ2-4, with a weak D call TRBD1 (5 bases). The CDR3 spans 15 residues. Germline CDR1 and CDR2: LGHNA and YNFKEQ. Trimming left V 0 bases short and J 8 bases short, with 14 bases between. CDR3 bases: TGTGCCAGCAGCCAAGATGGGGCTCCCCGGGACATTCAGTACTTC. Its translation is CASSQDGAPRDIQYF.